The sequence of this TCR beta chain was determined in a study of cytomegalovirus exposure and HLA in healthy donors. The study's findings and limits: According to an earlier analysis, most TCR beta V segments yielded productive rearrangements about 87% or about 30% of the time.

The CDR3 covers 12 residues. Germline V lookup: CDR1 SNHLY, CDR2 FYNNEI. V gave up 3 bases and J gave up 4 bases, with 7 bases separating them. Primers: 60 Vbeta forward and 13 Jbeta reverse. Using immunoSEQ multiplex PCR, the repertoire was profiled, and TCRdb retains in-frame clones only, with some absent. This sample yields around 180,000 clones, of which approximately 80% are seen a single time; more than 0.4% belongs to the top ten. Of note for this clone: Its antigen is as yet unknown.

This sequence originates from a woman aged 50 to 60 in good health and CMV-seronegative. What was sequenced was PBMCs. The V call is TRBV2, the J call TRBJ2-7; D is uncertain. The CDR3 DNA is TGTGCCAGCAGTGATCCACGGTACGAGCAGTACTTC. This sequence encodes CASSDPRYEQYF.